This TCR beta chain comes out of a study of TIL therapy for anti-PD-1-resistant metastatic lung cancer. V lost 5 bases and J 0 bases, leaving 11 bases between the germline ends. This CDR3 comprises 15 residues. Germline lookup yields CDR1 SGHTA and CDR2 FQGNSA. As to time point: pre-treatment sample, taken before nivolumab and TIL therapy. The immunoSEQ assay was v3. The assay was immunoSEQ multiplex PCR, and TCRdb's table has in-frame clones only and misses some. This table holds about 19,000 clones, about three quarters found once. Sequencing used blood, obtained at baseline. The TCR sequence derives from a person between 25 and 79 years old with non-small cell lung cancer. The rearrangement uses TRBV7-2 and TRBJ1-3; D is ambiguous. The CDR3 spells CASSTRVNSGNTIYF. DNA for the CDR3: TGTGCCAGCAGCACCCGGGTCAACTCTGGAAACACCATATATTTT. Drawing the rest from reference TRBV7-2 and TRBJ1-3, the complete variable domain is GAGVSQSPSNKVTEKGKDVELRCDPISGHTALYWYRQSLGQGLEFLIYFQGNSAPDKSGLPSDRFSAERTGGSVSTLTIQRTQQEDSAVYLCASSTRVNSGNTIYFGEGSWLTVV.